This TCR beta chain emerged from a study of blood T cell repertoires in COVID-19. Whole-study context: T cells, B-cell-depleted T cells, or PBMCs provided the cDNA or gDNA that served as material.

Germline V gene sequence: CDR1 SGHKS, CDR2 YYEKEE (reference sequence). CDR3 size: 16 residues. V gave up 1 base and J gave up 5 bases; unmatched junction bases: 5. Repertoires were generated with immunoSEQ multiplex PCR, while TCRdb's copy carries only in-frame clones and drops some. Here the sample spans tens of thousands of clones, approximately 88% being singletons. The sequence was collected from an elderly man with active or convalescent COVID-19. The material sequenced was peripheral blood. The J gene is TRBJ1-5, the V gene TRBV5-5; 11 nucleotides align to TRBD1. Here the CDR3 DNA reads TGTGCCAGCAGCTTGTGGCCGGGACAGGGGGATCAGCCCCAGCATTTT. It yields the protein CASSLWPGQGDQPQHF.